The subject of this entry is one TCR beta chain. Its antigen is still unknown. The CDR3 has 16 amino acids. Per the germline V gene, CDR1 is SGHDN and CDR2 is FVKESK. With V trimmed by 7 bases and J by 5 bases, 12 bases remained unmatched. The data derive from a study of CXCR4 blockade with PD-1 therapy in pancreatic cancer. No neoadjuvant therapy was given before resection to the patients supplying these archived tumor blocks. Study-wide findings and caveats: Only TCRbeta chains were sequenced here. Tumors were clonally expanded, mean roughly 0.15 versus 0.05 in healthy blood.

Sequencing used immunoSEQ multiplex PCR; TCRdb keeps in-frame clones, though not all of them. In the table there are 15,000 to 20,000 clones, 72% of which are singletons. The rearrangement uses TRBV14 and TRBJ2-2; the match to TRBD1 covers 8 bases. Sequencing input: tumor tissue. The TCR originated in a human donor with pancreatic ductal adenocarcinoma. The CDR3 nucleotides read TGTGCCAGCAACCCGACAGGGGCTCGGAGAACCGGGGAGCTGTTTTTT. It translates to CASNPTGARRTGELFF.